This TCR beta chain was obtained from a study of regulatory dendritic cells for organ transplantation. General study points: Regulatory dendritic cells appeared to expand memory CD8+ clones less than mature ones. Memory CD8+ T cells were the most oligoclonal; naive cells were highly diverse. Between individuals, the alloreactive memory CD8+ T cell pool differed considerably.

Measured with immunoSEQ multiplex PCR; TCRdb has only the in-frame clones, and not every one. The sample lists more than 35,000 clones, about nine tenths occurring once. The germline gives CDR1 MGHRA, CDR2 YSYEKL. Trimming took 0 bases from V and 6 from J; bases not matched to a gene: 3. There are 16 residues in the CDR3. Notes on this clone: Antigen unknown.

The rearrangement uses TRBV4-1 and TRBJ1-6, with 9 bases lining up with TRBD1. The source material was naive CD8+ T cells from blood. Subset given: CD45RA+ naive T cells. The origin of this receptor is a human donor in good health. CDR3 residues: CASSQDLGQGNSPLHF. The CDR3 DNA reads TGCGCCAGCAGCCAAGACCTGGGACAGGGTAATTCACCCCTCCACTTT.